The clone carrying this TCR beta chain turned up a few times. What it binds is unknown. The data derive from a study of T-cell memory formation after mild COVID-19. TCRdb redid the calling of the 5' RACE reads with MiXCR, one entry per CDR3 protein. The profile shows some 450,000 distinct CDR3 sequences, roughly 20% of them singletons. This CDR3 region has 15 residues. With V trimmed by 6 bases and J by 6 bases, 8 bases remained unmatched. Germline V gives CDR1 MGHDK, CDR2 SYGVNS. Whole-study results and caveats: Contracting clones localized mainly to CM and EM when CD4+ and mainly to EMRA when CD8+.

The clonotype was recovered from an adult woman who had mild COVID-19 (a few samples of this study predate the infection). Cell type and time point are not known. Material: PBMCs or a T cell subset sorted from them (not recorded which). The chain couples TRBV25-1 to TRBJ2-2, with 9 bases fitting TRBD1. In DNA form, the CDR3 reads TGTGCCAGCAGAGATACAGGGGGCCCCGCCGGGGAGCTGTTTTTT. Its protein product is CASRDTGGPAGELFF.